The 6 T cell receptor beta chains reported below all come from one sample, sequenced in a study of shared clonotypes between healthy human individuals. Some clones are missing from TCRdb's copy, which holds only in-frame ones; the method was immunoSEQ multiplex PCR. The table has 2.5 million or so clones, roughly nine tenths seen once. Sequenced material: naive CD4+ T cells sorted from blood. As for subset: CD45RA+ positively selected. The receptors derive from a man between 18 and 35 years old in good health.

This chain joins TRBV19 and TRBJ2-7; 8 bases align to TRBD1. Germline trimming cut 10 bases from V and 5 bases from J; bases unmatched to any gene: 10. CDR3 length: 13 amino acids. CDR1 is LNHDA, CDR2 SQIVND, per germline (reference sequence). The CDR3 DNA sequence: TGTGCCACTGCAAGGACAGGGTCAAACGAGCAGTACTTC. Encoded protein: CATARTGSNEQYF.

The chain employs TRBV30 and TRBJ2-5, with 11 bases aligning to TRBD2. V shed 4 bases and J 7 bases; nucleotides not matched to a gene: 2. This CDR3 comprises 12 residues. Germline loops: CDR1 GTSNPN, CDR2 SVGIG (reference sequence). The CDR3 spells CAWNSGRGTQYF. In DNA, the CDR3 is TGTGCCTGGAATAGCGGGAGGGGGACCCAGTACTTC.

This clone has just one count. V is TRBV29-1 and J is TRBJ2-2, with D hard to call. The CDR3 is 13 amino acids. V was shortened by 6 bases and J by 2 bases, with 10 bases between the two germline ends. The germline V gene encodes CDR1 SQVTM and CDR2 ANQGSEA. In nucleotides, the CDR3 is TGCAGCGTCGTCCACCAAAACACCGGGGAGCTGTTTTTT. It specifies CSVVHQNTGELFF.

The chain uses TRBV7-9 and TRBJ2-5; 8 nucleotides agree with TRBD1. Trimming took 8 bases from V and 4 from J; bases not matched to a gene: 9. Germline V gene data show CDR1 as SEHNR and CDR2 as FQNEAQ (reference sequence). The CDR3 sequence is 14 residues long. The CDR3 DNA follows: TGTGCCAGCTGGAAGGCAGGGGGCGCAGAGACCCAGTACTTC. Translated: CASWKAGGAETQYF.

A word on this clone: The same CDR3 arises from other DNA sequences in this sample as well. The CDR3 region has the DNA TGTGCCAGCAGCCTGGGAGGGTCAGGGGCCAACGTCCTGACTTTC. Its protein product is CASSLGGSGANVLTF. The V gene is TRBV11-3, the J gene TRBJ2-6; 7 bases fit TRBD2. The V segment lost 5 bases and the J segment 4 bases; nucleotides outside the gene matches: 5. There are 15 residues in the CDR3. Germline V gives CDR1 SGHNT, CDR2 YENEEA.

The chain uses TRBV18 and TRBJ2-5; 8 bases agree with TRBD1. Germline assignment: CDR1 KGHSH and CDR2 LQKENI. The trim removed 2 bases at V and 5 bases at J, leaving 7 bases unmatched. The CDR3 is 15 residues long. The CDR3 region is CASSPSRTGLETQYF. The DNA for the CDR3 is TGTGCCAGCTCACCAAGCAGGACAGGGCTGGAGACCCAGTACTTC.